This T cell receptor beta chain was obtained from a study of blood T cell repertoires in COVID-19. Across the whole study: The United States, Italy and Spain provided the acute and convalescent COVID-19 samples.

Sequencing was performed with immunoSEQ multiplex PCR; in TCRdb, only in-frame clones are kept and a portion is missing. The sample holds 120,000 to 150,000 clones, around nine tenths seen once. This clone was picked up one time. V dropped 9 bases and J dropped 4; count of bases not matched to a gene: 8. Per germline, CDR1 MNHEY and CDR2 SVGAGI. The CDR3 runs 14 residues. The sequenced sample was peripheral blood. This clonotype originated in a human donor in a cohort sampled during active COVID-19. V usage is TRBV6-5 and J usage is TRBJ2-1, with 8 positions matching TRBD2. CDR3 residues: CASPRGGIYNEQFF. The DNA of the CDR3 is TGTGCCAGTCCCCGGGGGGGGATTTACAATGAGCAGTTCTTC.